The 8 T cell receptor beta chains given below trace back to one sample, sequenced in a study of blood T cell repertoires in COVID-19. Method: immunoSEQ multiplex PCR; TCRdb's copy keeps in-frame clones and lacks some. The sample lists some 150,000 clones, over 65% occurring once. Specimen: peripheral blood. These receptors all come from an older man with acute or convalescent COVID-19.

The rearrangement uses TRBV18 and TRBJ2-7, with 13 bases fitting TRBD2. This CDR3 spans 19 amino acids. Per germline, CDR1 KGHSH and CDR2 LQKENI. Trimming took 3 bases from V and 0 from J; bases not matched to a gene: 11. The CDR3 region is CASSPPTSGGLLLSYEQYF. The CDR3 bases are TGTGCCAGCTCACCCCCGACTAGCGGGGGGCTACTTCTCTCCTACGAGCAGTACTTC.

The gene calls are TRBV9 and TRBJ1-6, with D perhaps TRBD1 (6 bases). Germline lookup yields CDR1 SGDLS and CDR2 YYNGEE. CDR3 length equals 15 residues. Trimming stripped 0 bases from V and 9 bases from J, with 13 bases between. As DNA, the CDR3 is TGTGCCAGCAGCGTAGAGGACAGACCGACTTCACCCCTCCACTTT. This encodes CASSVEDRPTSPLHF.

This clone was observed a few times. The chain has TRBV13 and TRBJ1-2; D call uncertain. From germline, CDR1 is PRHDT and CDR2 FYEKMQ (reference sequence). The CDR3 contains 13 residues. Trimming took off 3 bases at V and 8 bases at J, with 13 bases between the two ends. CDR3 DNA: TGTGCCAGCAGCTTCGGCTTACGAGGGGGCTACACCTTC. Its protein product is CASSFGLRGGYTF.

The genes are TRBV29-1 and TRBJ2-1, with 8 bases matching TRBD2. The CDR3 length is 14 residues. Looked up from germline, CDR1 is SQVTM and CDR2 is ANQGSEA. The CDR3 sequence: CSGGARGDVPEQFF. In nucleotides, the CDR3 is TGCTCGGGGGGGGCGCGGGGGGATGTCCCTGAGCAGTTCTTC.

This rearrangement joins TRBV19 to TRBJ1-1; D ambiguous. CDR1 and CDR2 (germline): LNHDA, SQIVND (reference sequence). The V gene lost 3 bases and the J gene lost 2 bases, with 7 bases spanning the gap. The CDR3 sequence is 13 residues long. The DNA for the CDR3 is TGTGCCAGTAGTATCCAGGTTAACACTGAAGCTTTCTTT. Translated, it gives CASSIQVNTEAFF.

CDR3 DNA: TGTGCCAGCGGTGGTCCCCAGGGTGGCTATGGCTACACCTTC. Amino acid sequence: CASGGPQGGYGYTF. V gene TRBV28 combines with J gene TRBJ1-2; D perhaps matches TRBD1 (5 bases). CDR1 and CDR2 from the germline V gene are MDHEN and SYDVKM. With 8 bases removed from V and 4 bases from J, the gap between germline ends came to 17 bases. This CDR3 region has 14 residues.

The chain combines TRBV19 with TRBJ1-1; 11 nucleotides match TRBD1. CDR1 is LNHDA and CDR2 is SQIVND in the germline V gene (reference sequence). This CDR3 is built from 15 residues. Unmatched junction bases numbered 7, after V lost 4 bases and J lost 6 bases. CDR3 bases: TGTGCCAGTAGTAGAGTGGGACAGGGGGACGCTGAAGCTTTCTTT. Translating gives CASSRVGQGDAEAFF.

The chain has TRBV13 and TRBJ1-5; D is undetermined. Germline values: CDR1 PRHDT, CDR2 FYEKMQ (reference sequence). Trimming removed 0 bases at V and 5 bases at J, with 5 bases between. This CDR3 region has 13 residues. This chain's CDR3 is CASSLGLYQPQHF. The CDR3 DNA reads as TGTGCCAGCAGCTTAGGCCTCTATCAGCCCCAGCATTTT.